A single T cell receptor beta chain is shown here with its context. The repertoire was sequenced with immunoSEQ multiplex PCR; TCRdb's copy has only in-frame clones and lacks some. The sample includes some 87,000 clones, roughly 91% seen only once; the top ten take 15% to 19%. The data were taken from a study of control samples from healthy donors and cancer patients. The clonotype originates from a man aged 30-40 years in good health. Sequences were obtained from blood.

Here the CDR3 reads CSVGTGDNSPLHF. CDR3 DNA: TGCAGCGTTGGGACGGGTGATAATTCACCCCTCCACTTT. The chain employs TRBV29-1 and TRBJ1-6; no reliable D call. Germline V lookup: CDR1 SQVTM, CDR2 ANQGSEA. With 4 bases removed from V and 5 bases from J, the gap between germline ends came to 9 bases. The length of the CDR3 is 13 residues.